This T cell receptor beta chain stems from a study of blood T cell repertoires in COVID-19. V shed 3 bases, J shed 5 bases, and the junction held 4 bases outside the gene matches. The length of the CDR3 is 14 residues. Germline-derived CDR1 and CDR2 are SGHTA and FQGTGA. As handled by the study authors: The authors estimated nucleated cell counts from reference gene primer amplification. The repertoire was sequenced with immunoSEQ multiplex PCR; TCRdb's copy has only in-frame clones and lacks some. The D gene and trimming were derived from the DNA, and the V and J assignments and clone size from that table. The sample records 120,000 to 150,000 clones, around 87% being singletons.

The genes are TRBV7-3 and TRBJ2-3; 8 bases align to TRBD1. The sample taken for sequencing was peripheral blood. This clonotype was sampled from a middle-aged man who had recovered from COVID-19. DNA of the CDR3: TGTGCCAGCAGCTTGCGGACAGGGCAAGATACGCAGTATTTT. This codes for CASSLRTGQDTQYF.